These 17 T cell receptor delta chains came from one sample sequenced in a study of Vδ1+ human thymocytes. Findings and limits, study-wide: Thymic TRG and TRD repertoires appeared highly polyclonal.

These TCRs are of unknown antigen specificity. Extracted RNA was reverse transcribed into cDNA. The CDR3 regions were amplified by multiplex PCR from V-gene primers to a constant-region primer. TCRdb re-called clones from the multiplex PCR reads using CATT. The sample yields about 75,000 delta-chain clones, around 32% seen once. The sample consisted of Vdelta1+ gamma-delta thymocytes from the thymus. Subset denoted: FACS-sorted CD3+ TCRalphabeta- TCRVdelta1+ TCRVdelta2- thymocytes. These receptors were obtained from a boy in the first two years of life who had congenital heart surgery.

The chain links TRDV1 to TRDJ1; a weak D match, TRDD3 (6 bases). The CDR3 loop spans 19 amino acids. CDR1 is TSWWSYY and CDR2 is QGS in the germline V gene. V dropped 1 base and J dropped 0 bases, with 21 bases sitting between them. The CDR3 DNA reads TGTGCTCTTGGGGAACGGCTTGTGCCCGGGGGACCGTACACCGATAAACTCATCTTT. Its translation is CALGERLVPGGPYTDKLIF.

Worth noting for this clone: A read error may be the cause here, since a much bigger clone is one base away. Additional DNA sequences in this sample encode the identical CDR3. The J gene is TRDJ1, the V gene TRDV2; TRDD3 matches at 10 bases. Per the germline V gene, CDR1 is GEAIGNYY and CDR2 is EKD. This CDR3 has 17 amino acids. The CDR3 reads CACDTASTGGYTDKLIF. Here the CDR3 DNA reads TGTGCCTGCGACACGGCAAGTACTGGGGGATACACCGATAAACTCATCTTT.

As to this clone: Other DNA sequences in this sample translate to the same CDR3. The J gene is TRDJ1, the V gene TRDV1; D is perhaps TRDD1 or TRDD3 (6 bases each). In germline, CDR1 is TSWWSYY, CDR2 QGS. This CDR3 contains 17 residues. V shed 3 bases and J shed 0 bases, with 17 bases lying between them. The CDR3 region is CALGDTRNTGYTDKLIF. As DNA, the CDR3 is TGTGCTCTTGGGGATACCAGAAATACTGGGTACACCGATAAACTCATCTTT.

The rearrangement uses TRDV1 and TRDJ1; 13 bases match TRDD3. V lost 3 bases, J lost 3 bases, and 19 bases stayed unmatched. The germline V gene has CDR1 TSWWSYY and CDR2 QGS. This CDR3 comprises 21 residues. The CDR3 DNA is TGTGCTCTTGGGGACCCCCCAGAGAGCAACTGGGGGATACGCGTACCCGATAAACTCATCTTT. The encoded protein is CALGDPPESNWGIRVPDKLIF.

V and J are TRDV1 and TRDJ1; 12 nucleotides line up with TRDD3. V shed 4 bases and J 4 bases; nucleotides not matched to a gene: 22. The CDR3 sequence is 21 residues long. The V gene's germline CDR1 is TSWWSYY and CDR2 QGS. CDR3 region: CALGGQAFLDLLGDTDDKLIF. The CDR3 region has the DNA TGTGCTCTTGGGGGACAGGCCTTCCTCGATCTACTGGGGGATACCGACGATAAACTCATCTTT.

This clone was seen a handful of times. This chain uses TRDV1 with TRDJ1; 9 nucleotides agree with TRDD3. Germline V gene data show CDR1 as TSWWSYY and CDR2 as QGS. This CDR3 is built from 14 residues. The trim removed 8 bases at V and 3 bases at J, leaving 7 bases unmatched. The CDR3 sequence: CALKGGIPPDKLIF. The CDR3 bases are TGTGCTCTTAAGGGGGGGATACCTCCCGATAAACTCATCTTT.

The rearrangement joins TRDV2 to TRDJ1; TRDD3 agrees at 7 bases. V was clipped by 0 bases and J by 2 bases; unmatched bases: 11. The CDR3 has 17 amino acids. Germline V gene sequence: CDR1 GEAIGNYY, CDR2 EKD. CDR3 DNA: TGTGCCTGTGACACCGGAGGCTGGGGATATCGTACCGATAAACTCATCTTT. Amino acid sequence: CACDTGGWGYRTDKLIF.

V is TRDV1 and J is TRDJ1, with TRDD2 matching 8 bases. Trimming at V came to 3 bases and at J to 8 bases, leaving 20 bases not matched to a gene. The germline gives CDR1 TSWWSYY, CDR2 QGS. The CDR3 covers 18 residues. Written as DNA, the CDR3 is TGTGCTCTTGGGGAGTTGGCCTTCCTAAGGCCCTGGGCCCCAAAACTCATCTTT. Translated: CALGELAFLRPWAPKLIF.

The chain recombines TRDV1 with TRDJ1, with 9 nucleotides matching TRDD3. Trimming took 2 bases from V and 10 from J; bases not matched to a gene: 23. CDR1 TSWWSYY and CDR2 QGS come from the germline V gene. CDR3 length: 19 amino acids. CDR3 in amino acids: CALGEVSYLGIRDGVLLIF. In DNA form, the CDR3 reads TGTGCTCTTGGGGAAGTTTCCTACCTGGGGATACGCGACGGGGTACTACTCATCTTT.

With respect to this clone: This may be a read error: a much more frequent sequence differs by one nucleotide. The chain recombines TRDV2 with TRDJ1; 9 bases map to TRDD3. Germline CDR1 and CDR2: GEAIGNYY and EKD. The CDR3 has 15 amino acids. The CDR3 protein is CACATEWGYAGKLIF. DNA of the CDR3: TGTGCCTGTGCCACCGAGTGGGGATACGCCGGTAAACTCATCTTT.

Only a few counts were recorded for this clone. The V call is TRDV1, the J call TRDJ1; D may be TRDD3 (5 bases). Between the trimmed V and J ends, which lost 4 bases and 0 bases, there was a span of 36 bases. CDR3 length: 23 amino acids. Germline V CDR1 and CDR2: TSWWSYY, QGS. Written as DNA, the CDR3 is TGTGCTCTTGGGGCAAGGAGTTGTGGTACCCTCCCCCGAAGGGGGGTCAACACCGATAAACTCATCTTT. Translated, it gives CALGARSCGTLPRRGVNTDKLIF.

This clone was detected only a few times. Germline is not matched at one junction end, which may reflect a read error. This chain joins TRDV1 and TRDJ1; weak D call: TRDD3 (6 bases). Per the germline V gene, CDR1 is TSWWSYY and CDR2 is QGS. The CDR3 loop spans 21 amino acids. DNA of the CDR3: TGTGCTCTTGGGGAACTTCCTCCCGCTGCGTTGGGGGTTTTACACACCGGTAAACTCATCTTT. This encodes CALGELPPAALGVLHTGKLIF.

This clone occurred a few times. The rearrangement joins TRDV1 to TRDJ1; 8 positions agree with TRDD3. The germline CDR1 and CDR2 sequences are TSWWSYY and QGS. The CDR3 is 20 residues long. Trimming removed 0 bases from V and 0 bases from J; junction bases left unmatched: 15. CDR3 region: CALGELTVYWGAQYTDKLIF. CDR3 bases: TGTGCTCTTGGGGAACTGACGGTTTACTGGGGGGCTCAGTACACCGATAAACTCATCTTT.

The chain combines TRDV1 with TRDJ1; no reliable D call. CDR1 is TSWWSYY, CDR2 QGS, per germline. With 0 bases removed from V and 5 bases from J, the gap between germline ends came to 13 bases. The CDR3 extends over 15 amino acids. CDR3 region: CALGELQGYGDKLIF. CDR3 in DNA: TGTGCTCTTGGGGAACTCCAAGGGTACGGAGATAAACTCATCTTT.

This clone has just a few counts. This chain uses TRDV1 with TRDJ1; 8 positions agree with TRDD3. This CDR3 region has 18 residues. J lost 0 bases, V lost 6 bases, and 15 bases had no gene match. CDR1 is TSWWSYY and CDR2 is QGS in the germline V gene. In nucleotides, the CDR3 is TGTGCTCTTGGCCCTAAGGGGGATAAGGGGGTATACACCGATAAACTCATCTTT. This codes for CALGPKGDKGVYTDKLIF.

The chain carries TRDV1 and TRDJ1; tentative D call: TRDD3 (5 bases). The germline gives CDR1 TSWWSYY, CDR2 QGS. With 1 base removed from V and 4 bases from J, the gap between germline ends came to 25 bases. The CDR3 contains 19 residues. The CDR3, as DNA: TGTGCTCTTGGGGAACAGGGGCCTAAGTGGGGCCTATTGGGCGATAAACTCATCTTT. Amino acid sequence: CALGEQGPKWGLLGDKLIF.

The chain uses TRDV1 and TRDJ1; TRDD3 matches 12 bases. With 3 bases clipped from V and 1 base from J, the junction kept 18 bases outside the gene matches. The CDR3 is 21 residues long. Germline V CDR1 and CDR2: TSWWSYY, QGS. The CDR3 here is CALGDPRPFPVLGDTTDKLIF. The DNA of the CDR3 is TGTGCTCTTGGGGACCCGAGGCCGTTCCCCGTACTGGGGGATACCACCGATAAACTCATCTTT.